This TCR beta chain was captured by sequencing in a study of T cells expressing NK-cell markers (TCRdb year 2020). Study-wide context: Three sorted T-cell subsets (CD3+CD56+NKG2C+, CD3+CD56+NKG2C- and CD3+CD56-NKG2C+) from several donors had their TCR beta-chain repertoires profiled. Among the eight sequenced donors, only one was HCMV-seronegative, while the other seven were HCMV-seropositive. All eight donors whose samples were sequenced were randomly selected healthy volunteers, three of them men and five women. Sequencing of the libraries produced 2 x 150 bp reads on Illumina HiSeq 2000/2500, MiSeq or NextSeq. Study-wide findings and limitations: Those dominant clonotypes were again the most abundant among CD3+CD56-NKG2C+ cells in a few donors, at about 28.3-60.1%. It remained unclear whether the expanded NKG2C-expressing T cell clones were specific for HCMV antigens. For several donors, the dominant CD3+CD56+NKG2C+ clonotypes were among the top 10 CD8+ clonotypes and accounted for about 1.0-7.5% of CD8+ T cells.

A commercial ELISA kit detecting HCMV-specific IgG in serum was used to determine HCMV serostatus. Ficoll density gradient centrifugation was used to isolate peripheral blood mononuclear cells from blood. The sample was run on an Illumina HiSeq 2000. TCR beta cDNA libraries were made by 5'RACE template switching that added a universal primer site and unique molecular identifiers. cDNA synthesis was primed from the TCR beta constant segment, followed by two successive PCR amplification steps. In the original analysis: MIGEC handled demultiplexing of the reads and grouping by UMI, while MiTCR was used to assemble and quantify clonotypes. To exclude erroneous sequences, only TCR cDNA sequences supported by at least two reads were retained. The tcR package was used for downstream repertoire analysis, and clonotypes were matched between fractions using CDR3 nucleotide sequence together with V segment. VDJmatch was used to annotate antigen specificity against VDJdb, with one amino acid substitution in CDR3 permitted. The reads were reprocessed in TCRdb, with one entry per CDR3 protein sequence and no accompanying DNA. It is TCRdb's table, rather than the study itself, that gives the V and J calls and clone size. The sample has roughly 150,000 distinct CDR3 sequences on record. Together, the top ten hold over 20% of the sample.

The germline V gene (reference sequence) provides CDR1 DFQATT and CDR2 SNEGSKA. The CDR3 goes from the cysteine to the phenylalanine over 16 residues. No DNA accompanies this entry. Note on this clonotype: There is no known antigen for this receptor.

The chain couples TRBV20-1 to TRBJ2-7; TCRdb proposes TRBD1, but this gene call is untestable without DNA. This sequence originates from a man aged 18-70 years in good health. Sequenced input: blood T cells: a sorted CD56 or NKG2C T cell subset, CD4+ or CD8+ T cells, or bulk PBMC T cells (not recorded which). The CDR3 region: CSARDLRHPDPYEQYF.